The 8 T cell receptor beta chains below all came from one sample that was sequenced in a study of OX40 agonist ivuxolimab in advanced cancers. The library came from the immunoSEQ multiplex PCR assay. TCRdb obtained this table from immuneACCESS and retained in-frame rearrangements with V and J assigned. These tables miss some clones; where compared with another copy, unresolved V genes account for less than half of the shortfall, and the remainder is unexplained. The sample data list roughly 100,000 clones, and about 96% of these were observed just once. The top ten constitute roughly 2% of the sample. The sample here was CD4+ or CD8+ T cells sorted from blood, taken in a trial of the OX40 agonist ivuxolimab. These TCRs come from an adult with an advanced solid tumor such as melanoma, head and neck, liver or kidney cancer.

CDR3 nucleotides: TGTGCCAGACAACCCGGGACGGAGGATGGCTACACCTTC. This translates into CARQPGTEDGYTF. The V gene is TRBV6-5, the J gene TRBJ1-2; TRBD1 might be the D (5 bases). Germline values: CDR1 MNHEY, CDR2 SVGAGI. CDR3 length: 13 residues. V lost 9 bases, J lost 6 bases, and 17 bases lay in between.

The chain links TRBV27 to TRBJ1-1, with no clear D. This CDR3 region has 13 residues. Germline lookup yields CDR1 MNHEY and CDR2 SMNVEV (reference sequence). Trimming shortened V by 6 bases and J by 4 bases, and 12 bases separated the two germline ends. The CDR3 DNA reads TGTGCCAGCAGGAAGGGAGGGAGCACTGAAGCTTTCTTT. Protein product: CASRKGGSTEAFF.

The CDR3 spells CASSISGPEGIDYTF. The CDR3 nucleotides read TGTGCCAGTAGTATTTCGGGACCCGAGGGTATTGACTACACCTTC. V and J are TRBV19 and TRBJ1-2, with D possibly being TRBD1 (5 bases). The CDR3 runs 15 residues. V dropped 3 bases and J dropped 10 bases, with 21 bases sitting between them. Germline CDR1 and CDR2: LNHDA and SQIVND (reference sequence).

The chain has TRBV6-5 and TRBJ2-6; the D is unclear. In germline, CDR1 is MNHEY, CDR2 SVGAGI. The CDR3 sequence is 15 residues long. Between the trimmed V and J ends, which lost 6 bases and 0 bases, there was a span of 9 bases. CDR3 nucleotides: TGTGCCAGCAGCTTAAGATTCTCTGGGGCCAACGTCCTGACTTTC. This encodes CASSLRFSGANVLTF.

The J gene is TRBJ2-7, the V gene TRBV4-1; D is undetermined. The V gene's germline CDR1 is MGHRA and CDR2 YSYEKL. V lost 0 bases and J lost 2, with 11 bases in between. This CDR3 is 15 amino acids long. The chain's CDR3 is CASSQDQGETYEQYF. DNA of the CDR3: TGCGCCAGCAGCCAAGATCAAGGAGAGACCTACGAGCAGTACTTC.

The CDR3 region has the DNA TGTGCCAGCGAGAACGGGGGTAGGAACACTGAAGCTTTCTTT. Translated, it gives CASENGGRNTEAFF. The V call is TRBV2, the J call TRBJ1-1; tentatively, D is TRBD1 (5 bases). Trimming cost V 8 bases and J 1 base, with 14 bases left between them. This CDR3 contains 14 residues. In germline, CDR1 is SNHLY, CDR2 FYNNEI.

This clone has just a few counts. The sample carries other DNA sequences with the same CDR3. CDR3 DNA: TGTGCCAGCAGCGAATCGGGAGCGAACACTGAAGCTTTCTTT. It translates to CASSESGANTEAFF. The chain has TRBV6-1 and TRBJ1-1; D gene ambiguous. CDR3 length equals 14 residues. Germline V lookup: CDR1 MNHNS, CDR2 SASEGT. V was shortened by 6 bases and J by 1 base, with 12 bases between the two germline ends.

The chain couples TRBV28 to TRBJ2-7; 9 positions match TRBD1. V lost 5 bases to trimming and J lost 5 bases; unmatched junction nucleotides: 7. Germline values: CDR1 MDHEN, CDR2 SYDVKM. The CDR3 is 14 residues long. Here the CDR3 DNA reads TGTGCCAGCAGTCCCCGGACAGGGGTCGACGAGCAGTACTTC. Translation: CASSPRTGVDEQYF.